This T cell receptor (beta chain) is from a study of T cell responses to AZD1222 COVID-19 vaccine. Study-wide results and caveats: Vaccine-related CD4 TCRs covered spike, predominating at 160-218 and 743-854. Baseline seropositives among AZD1222 recipients totaled only five to seven. An increase in Spike-specific TCR breadth and depth was observed after two AZD1222 doses. The donor cohort was predominantly white British with a female majority, and clonal diversity may have been underestimated.

A remark on this clone: Its target is not known.

Generated by immunoSEQ multiplex PCR, the TCRdb table keeps only in-frame clones and is missing some. Among about 160,000 clones listed, about nine tenths were seen once. The V segment lost 1 base and the J segment 0 bases; nucleotides outside the gene matches: 9. The CDR3 loop spans 17 amino acids. Germline V CDR1 and CDR2: SGHRS, YFSETQ. The receptor comes from an adult in good health. The sample was peripheral blood, taken on day 0 of AZD1222 vaccination. The chain employs TRBV5-1 and TRBJ1-1; 7 positions agree with TRBD1. In DNA form, the CDR3 reads TGCGCCAGCAGCTTGCCCCCGGGACAGATAATGAACACTGAAGCTTTCTTT. Its translation: CASSLPPGQIMNTEAFF.